What follows are 6 T cell receptor beta chains derived from one specimen sequenced in a study of graft-versus-host responses after intestinal transplantation. No cognate antigen is known for these TCRs. The data were produced by immunoSEQ multiplex PCR, yet TCRdb's version contains in-frame clones alone and is incomplete. The sample includes just under 65,000 clones, approximately 91% of them seen just once. The specimen was unstimulated CD8+ T cells sorted from spleen or lymph node cells, collected before transplant. The receptors derive from a human donor who was the organ donor for an intestinal transplant.

The chain employs TRBV28 and TRBJ2-3; 8 bases are shared with TRBD2. The CDR3 is 10 residues long. Germline CDR1 and CDR2: MDHEN and SYDVKM. CDR3 nucleotide sequence: TGTGCGACCGGGGGGGGAACGCAGTATTTT. This gives the protein CATGGGTQYF.

The chain combines TRBV5-1 with TRBJ2-2; D is ambiguous. V was shortened by 4 bases and J by 5 bases, with 6 bases between the two germline ends. CDR1 and CDR2 (germline): SGHRS, YFSETQ. The CDR3 totals 12 residues. This chain's CDR3 is CASSLTTGELFF. For the CDR3, the DNA is TGCGCCAGCAGCCTTACAACCGGGGAGCTGTTTTTT.

The chain uses TRBV11-3 and TRBJ2-5; a possible D gene is TRBD1 (5 bases). The germline V gene encodes CDR1 SGHNT and CDR2 YENEEA. This CDR3 has 17 residues. Trimming cost V 1 base and J 4 bases, with 19 bases left between them. The CDR3 sequence: CASSLGTGAGLAETQYF. The CDR3 DNA follows: TGTGCCAGCAGCTTAGGAACTGGGGCAGGGTTGGCAGAGACCCAGTACTTC.

The chain carries TRBV9 and TRBJ2-3, with 10 nucleotides matching TRBD2. Trimming removed 4 bases from V and 2 bases from J; junction bases left unmatched: 4. The CDR3 is 15 amino acids. CDR1 SGDLS and CDR2 YYNGEE come from the germline V gene. The DNA of the CDR3 is TGTGCCAGCAGCACTAGCGGGGTGCACACAGATACGCAGTATTTT. Amino acids: CASSTSGVHTDTQYF.

This chain links TRBV6-5 with TRBJ1-1, with unresolved D. The CDR3 length is 16 residues. Trimming removed 0 bases at V and 5 bases at J, with 16 bases between. Germline assignment: CDR1 MNHEY and CDR2 SVGAGI. In nucleotides, the CDR3 is TGTGCCAGCAGTTACTCGATTTTCTACCAGAGGACTGAAGCTTTCTTT. This gives the protein CASSYSIFYQRTEAFF.

The rearrangement joins TRBV7-9 to TRBJ1-1, with a possible D match to TRBD1 (6 bases). V dropped 5 bases and J dropped 4 bases, with 20 bases sitting between them. CDR3 length: 16 amino acids. Germline-derived CDR1 and CDR2 are SEHNR and FQNEAQ (reference sequence). The CDR3 DNA is TGTGCCAGCAGCCACCTTGGATCAGGGGACACCACTGAAGCTTTCTTT. Protein product: CASSHLGSGDTTEAFF.